A selection of T cell receptor beta chains follows, all from one sample in a study of CD8 T cells in Susac syndrome. Using its own MiXCR run on the immunoSEQ multiplex PCR reads, TCRdb lists one record per CDR3 protein. The sample yields around 270,000 distinct CDR3 sequences, roughly 85% seen once. Sequencing was done on a sample of CD8+ T cells from PBMCs. Receptors were obtained from a human donor with multiple sclerosis. Both conserved end residues are part of each CDR3. The order of the fields is D gene, J gene, V gene, clone size, CDR3 protein, CDR3 DNA. The D gene is left open where the match is weak. Only some rows state a clone size, as once, few, many or a class for expanded clones.

>-|TRBJ1-5|TRBV14|-
CASSQVESPSNQPQHF
TGTGCCAGCAGCCAAGTTGAAAGTCCCAGTAATCAGCCCCAGCATTTT
>-|TRBJ2-1|TRBV20-1|-
CSARDRLRDSYNEQFF
TGCAGTGCTAGAGATCGGCTCCGGGACTCATACAATGAGCAGTTCTTC
>TRBD1|TRBJ1-2|TRBV4-3|-
CASSQDKTGLYNGYTF
TGCGCCAGCAGCCAGGATAAGACAGGGCTGTACAATGGCTACACCTTC
>TRBD2|TRBJ2-3|TRBV5-4|-
CASSSRWASGSTDTQYF
TGTGCCAGCAGCTCACGGTGGGCTAGCGGAAGCACAGATACGCAGTATTTT
>-|TRBJ2-7|TRBV6-2/TRBV6-3|-
CASSYSGTSYGQYF
TGTGCCAGCAGTTACTCGGGTACCTCCTACGGGCAGTACTTC
>-|TRBJ1-2|TRBV7-8|-
CASSLAYGILWTQNYGYTF
TGTGCCAGCAGCTTAGCGTATGGGATTTTGTGGACTCAGAACTATGGCTACACCTTC
>-|TRBJ2-5|TRBV28|few
CASSPLSETQYF
TGTGCCAGCAGTCCCCTGAGCGAGACCCAGTACTTC
>-|TRBJ2-2|TRBV10-3|-
CAISSSGSYTGELFF
TGTGCCATCAGTTCAAGCGGATCCTACACCGGGGAGCTGTTTTTT
>TRBD2|TRBJ2-7|TRBV4-3|-
CASSQDRASGTYEQYF
TGCGCCAGCAGCCAAGATCGGGCTAGCGGGACCTACGAGCAGTACTTC
>TRBD2|TRBJ2-5|TRBV16|-
CASSQPGLAGAGETQYF
TGTGCCAGCAGCCAACCGGGACTAGCGGGAGCGGGGGAGACCCAGTACTTC
>-|TRBJ2-2|TRBV15|-
CATSIGRQANTGELFF
TGTGCCACCAGCATCGGCAGGCAGGCGAACACCGGGGAGCTGTTTTTT
>TRBD1|TRBJ2-3|TRBV28|-
CASSHSTGTGDTQYF
TGTGCCAGCTCACATTCGACAGGGACAGGAGATACGCAGTATTTT
>TRBD1|TRBJ2-2|TRBV28|-
CASSSFRDRLNTGELFF
TGTGCCAGCAGTTCCTTCCGGGACAGATTAAACACCGGGGAGCTGTTTTTT
>-|TRBJ2-3|TRBV6-5|-
CASSYSKSPTDTQYF
TGTGCCAGCAGTTACTCGAAATCCCCCACAGATACGCAGTATTTT
>-|TRBJ1-1|TRBV11-2|once
CASSIAGEGNTEAFF
TGTGCCAGCAGCATCGCAGGGGAAGGGAACACTGAAGCTTTCTTT
>-|TRBJ2-5|TRBV7-9|-
CASSFGIPPETQYF
TGTGCCAGCAGCTTCGGGATACCTCCGGAAACCCAGTACTTC
>-|TRBJ2-7|TRBV20-1|-
CSAGTDIDYEQYF
TGCAGTGCTGGGACGGACATCGACTACGAGCAGTACTTC
>-|TRBJ2-7|TRBV28|-
CASSLRGGGLGEQYF
TGTGCCAGCAGTTTAAGGGGCGGGGGCCTTGGCGAGCAGTACTTC
>-|TRBJ2-2|TRBV16|-
CASSQMQGAGELFF
TGTGCCAGCAGCCAAATGCAGGGAGCCGGGGAGCTGTTTTTT
>-|TRBJ1-3|TRBV20-1|-
CSARASNSGNTIYF
TGCAGTGCTAGAGCCAGCAACTCTGGAAACACCATATATTTT
>TRBD1|TRBJ2-7|TRBV9|-
CASSPYTGTGLSYEQYF
TGTGCCAGCAGCCCCTACACCGGGACAGGGCTCTCCTACGAGCAGTACTTC
>TRBD1|TRBJ1-1|TRBV7-2|-
CASSFDRTGSIAFF
TGTGCCAGCAGCTTCGACCGGACAGGGAGTATAGCTTTCTTT
>TRBD2|TRBJ2-7|TRBV12-3/TRBV12-4|-
CASMASGSYEQYF
TGTGCCAGCATGGCTAGCGGCTCCTACGAGCAGTACTTC
>TRBD1|TRBJ2-1|TRBV18|-
CASSPGDRDNNEQFF
TGTGCCAGCTCACCTGGGGACAGGGATAACAATGAGCAGTTCTTC
>-|TRBJ2-7|TRBV20-1|-
CSAATIVSYEQYF
TGCAGTGCTGCCACGATCGTCTCCTACGAGCAGTACTTC
>-|TRBJ2-3|TRBV6-5|-
CASSYLRADTQYF
TGTGCCAGCAGTTACCTAAGGGCAGATACGCAGTATTTT
>TRBD1|TRBJ1-2|TRBV7-9|-
CASSLTGEWKGYTF
TGTGCCAGCAGCTTGACAGGGGAATGGAAAGGCTACACCTTC
>TRBD1|TRBJ1-5|TRBV6-2/TRBV6-3|once
CASNPVDRDQPQHF
TGTGCCAGCAACCCGGTTGACAGGGACCAGCCCCAGCATTTT
>-|TRBJ1-5|TRBV20-1|once
CSARNRDTNSNQPQHF
TGCAGTGCTAGAAACCGGGACACAAATAGCAATCAGCCCCAGCATTTT
>-|TRBJ1-4|TRBV13|-
CASSLLSNEKLFF
TGTGCCAGCAGCTTACTGTCTAATGAAAAACTGTTTTTT
>-|TRBJ2-1|TRBV29-1|once
CSVEDLVVRDDYNEQFF
TGCAGCGTTGAAGATCTGGTAGTCCGGGACGACTACAATGAGCAGTTCTTC
>TRBD1|TRBJ2-1|TRBV11-2|-
CASSRRDRGYNEQFF
TGTGCCAGCAGCCGGAGGGACAGGGGGTACAATGAGCAGTTCTTC
>-|TRBJ1-2|TRBV30|-
CAWNRAPEGYTF
TGTGCCTGGAACCGGGCGCCCGAGGGCTACACCTTC
>-|TRBJ2-1|TRBV28|-
CASSFVPGNEQFF
TGTGCCAGCAGTTTCGTCCCGGGAAATGAGCAGTTCTTC
>-|TRBJ1-1|TRBV5-6|-
CASSMGREAFF
TGTGCCAGCAGCATGGGAAGGGAAGCTTTCTTT
>TRBD1|TRBJ1-2|TRBV24-1|-
CATSDWDRNYGYTF
TGTGCCACCAGTGATTGGGACAGGAACTATGGCTACACCTTC
>TRBD1|TRBJ2-7|TRBV4-3|-
CASSQEASAGGYEQYF
TGCGCCAGCAGCCAAGAGGCTTCGGCAGGGGGCTACGAGCAGTACTTC
>-|TRBJ2-1|TRBV20-1|-
CSAPPQWGQFF
TGCAGTGCTCCCCCCCAATGGGGGCAGTTCTTC
>TRBD1|TRBJ1-2|TRBV28|-
CASSLGTGALGYTF
TGTGCCAGCAGTTTAGGGACAGGTGCCCTGGGCTACACCTTC
>-|TRBJ1-1|TRBV7-3|-
CASSLTGQGRDEAFF
TGTGCCAGCAGCTTAACTGGGCAGGGACGAGATGAAGCTTTCTTT
>TRBD1|TRBJ1-5|TRBV28|-
CASSLWGQGRSNQPQHF
TGTGCCAGCAGTTTATGGGGACAGGGTAGGAGCAATCAGCCCCAGCATTTT
>-|TRBJ1-2|TRBV30|-
CAWSGLPGHQNYGYTF
TGTGCCTGGAGTGGCCTCCCGGGACATCAAAACTATGGCTACACCTTC
>TRBD2|TRBJ2-5|TRBV28|-
CASPRLAGGPVETQYF
TGTGCCAGCCCTAGACTAGCGGGAGGGCCGGTGGAGACCCAGTACTTC
>-|TRBJ2-1|TRBV19|-
CASTRGGYNEQFF
TGTGCCAGTACTAGAGGGGGTTACAATGAGCAGTTCTTC
>-|TRBJ1-5|TRBV4-3|-
CASSQTELNQPQHF
TGCGCCAGCAGCCAGACCGAGCTCAATCAGCCCCAGCATTTT
>-|TRBJ2-7|TRBV4-3|-
CASSQDGYAYEQYF
TGCGCCAGCAGCCAAGATGGCTACGCCTACGAGCAGTACTTC
>TRBD2|TRBJ2-7|TRBV4-3|-
CASSQEGGQLLAGTYEQYF
TGCGCCAGCAGCCAAGAAGGGGGGCAGTTACTAGCGGGGACCTACGAGCAGTACTTC
>-|TRBJ1-3|TRBV2|-
CASSEALQAGNTTYF
TGTGCCAGCAGTGAAGCGCTTCAAGCGGGAAACACCACATATTTT
>TRBD1|TRBJ2-1|TRBV28|-
CASSDRAVLYNEQFF
TGTGCCAGCAGTGACAGGGCCGTACTCTACAATGAGCAGTTCTTC
>-|TRBJ2-5|TRBV25-1|-
CASSEHKTRSPSVPQYF
TGTGCCAGCAGTGAACACAAAACCAGGTCACCATCGGTGCCCCAGTACTTC
>-|TRBJ1-2|TRBV7-9|-
CASSLPAGGLYGYTF
TGTGCCAGCAGCCTCCCGGCGGGGGGCCTGTATGGCTACACCTTC
>-|TRBJ1-2|TRBV6-6|-
CASSYSYREDGYTF
TGTGCCAGCAGTTACTCGTACAGGGAGGATGGCTACACCTTC